The T cell receptor (beta chain) described here comes from a study of T-cell memory formation after mild COVID-19. Whole-study findings and limits: The study found contracting CD4+ clones mainly in CM and EM and contracting CD8+ clones in EMRA.

There are many counts of this clonotype. Its specificity is unknown. Researchers used 5'RACE with constant-segment primers to make TCR alpha and TCR beta cDNA libraries that carry sample barcodes and UMIs. In TCRdb, the 5' RACE reads were re-called with MiXCR into one record per CDR3 protein. Of roughly 52,000 distinct CDR3 sequences in the sample, approximately 9.5% were seen once. The CDR3 has 15 residues. Germline V gene lookup returns CDR1 MGHDK and CDR2 SYGVNS. The ends were cut back, 3 bases at V and 2 bases at J, with 14 bases in the middle. The V call is TRBV25-1, the J call TRBJ2-7; TRBD1 or TRBD2 may be the D gene (5 bases each). The sequenced sample was PBMCs or a T cell subset sorted from them (not recorded which). The receptor's source is a man aged 18-30 years who had mild COVID-19 (a few samples of this study predate the infection). Cell type and time point are not known. CDR3 in amino acids: CASSEGPPGTYEQYF. In DNA, the CDR3 is TGTGCCAGCAGTGAGGGGCCTCCGGGGACCTACGAGCAGTACTTC.